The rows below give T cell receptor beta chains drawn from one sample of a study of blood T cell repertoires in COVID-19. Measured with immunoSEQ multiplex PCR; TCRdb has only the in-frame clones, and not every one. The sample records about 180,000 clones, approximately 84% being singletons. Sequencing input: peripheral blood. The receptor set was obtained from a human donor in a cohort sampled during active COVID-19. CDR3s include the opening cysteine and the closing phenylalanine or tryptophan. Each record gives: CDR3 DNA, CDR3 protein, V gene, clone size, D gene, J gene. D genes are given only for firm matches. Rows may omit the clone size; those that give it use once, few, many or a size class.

TGTGCCAGCAGCCCAGGGGTGTTATGGACGAACACTGAAGCTTTCTTT | CASSPGVLWTNTEAFF | TRBV7-3 | - | - | TRBJ1-1
TGTGCCAGCAGCATCGCAGGGGAAAGTTCACCCCTCCACTTT | CASSIAGESSPLHF | TRBV6-5 | - | - | TRBJ1-6
TGTGCCAGCAGTTACTCAGGGGGAAAAAACATTCAGTACTTC | CASSYSGGKNIQYF | TRBV6-6 | once | - | TRBJ2-4
TGTGCCAGCGACCGCGAGGGTCCAGCTTTCTTT | CASDREGPAFF | TRBV7-2 | - | - | TRBJ1-1
TGTGCCAGCAGTGAGGGACTGCCTACCTACAATGAGCAGTTCTTC | CASSEGLPTYNEQFF | TRBV25-1 | few | - | TRBJ2-1
TGTGCCAGCAGCCGCAGGGATGGCGAGCAGTACTTC | CASSRRDGEQYF | TRBV6-6 | few | - | TRBJ2-7
TGTGCCAGCAGCTTCAACAGGAGAGATACGCAGTATTTT | CASSFNRRDTQYF | TRBV7-3 | - | - | TRBJ2-3
TGTGCCAGCAGTCCCCCGGAGGGAAATGGCTACACCTTC | CASSPPEGNGYTF | TRBV6-6 | - | - | TRBJ1-2
TGTGCCAGCTCTTCGGGGGACTATGGCTACACCTTC | CASSSGDYGYTF | TRBV12-3/TRBV12-4 | once | - | TRBJ1-2
TGTGCCAGCTACCACTCAGGGGAAGCTAGCTCCTACGAGCAGTACTTC | CASYHSGEASSYEQYF | TRBV2 | - | - | TRBJ2-7
TGTGCCAGTAGCCGGCGGGGGGCACGTGAAAAACTGTTTTTT | CASSRRGAREKLFF | TRBV19 | - | - | TRBJ1-4
TGCAGCGTCAGGGGGGCAACAGGGCTCAACGGTGGCTACACCTTC | CSVRGATGLNGGYTF | TRBV29-1 | - | TRBD1 | TRBJ1-2
TGTGCCAGCAGCTTGGCGTTGGGGCACGAGCAGTACTTC | CASSLALGHEQYF | TRBV3-1/TRBV3-2 | - | - | TRBJ2-7
TGTGCCAGCAGTTTGGGGCTCCCCAACGAGCAGTACTTC | CASSLGLPNEQYF | TRBV12-3/TRBV12-4 | - | - | TRBJ2-7
TGCGCCAGCAGCCTCTGGACGTCTAGCGGGGGGCAAGAGACCCAGTACTTC | CASSLWTSSGGQETQYF | TRBV5-1 | - | TRBD2 | TRBJ2-5
TGTGCCAGCGGCCGGGACTCTGAAAAACTGTTTTTT | CASGRDSEKLFF | TRBV6-5 | - | - | TRBJ1-4
TGTGCCAGCAGCAACAGGGGCGAGCAGTACTTC | CASSNRGEQYF | TRBV7-9 | - | TRBD1 | TRBJ2-7
TGTGCCGCGGGGGGGCGGGGGGCCTCCCTCTCCTACAATGAGCAGTTCTTC | CAAGGRGASLSYNEQFF | TRBV5-4 | once | TRBD2 | TRBJ2-1
TGTGCCAGCTCCCCACAGGGGGCGCCTGAAAAACTGTTTTTT | CASSPQGAPEKLFF | TRBV27 | - | TRBD1 | TRBJ1-4
TGTGCCAGCAGTTTAGGACAGAACTCCTATAATTCACCCCTCCACTTT | CASSLGQNSYNSPLHF | TRBV27 | - | - | TRBJ1-6
TGTGCCAGTAGCCGACAGGGTGGCAATCAGCCCCAGCATTTT | CASSRQGGNQPQHF | TRBV19 | - | TRBD1 | TRBJ1-5
TGTGCCAGCAGTGGAGGATTGACAGATACGCAGTATTTT | CASSGGLTDTQYF | TRBV2 | - | - | TRBJ2-3
TGTGCCAGCAGCGTAGCCGGGAAATCTGAAGCTTTCTTT | CASSVAGKSEAFF | TRBV9 | few | - | TRBJ1-1
TGTGCCAGCAGCTTGGGGGGCGGGAACACTGAAGCTTTCTTT | CASSLGGGNTEAFF | TRBV5-4 | once | - | TRBJ1-1
TGTGCCAGCAGTTTAACTAGCGGGGTAGGCAATGAGCAGTTCTTC | CASSLTSGVGNEQFF | TRBV27 | - | TRBD2 | TRBJ2-1
TGCGCCAGCAGCTTGGACAGGGTACGAACGTCTGGCTACACCTTC | CASSLDRVRTSGYTF | TRBV5-1 | - | - | TRBJ1-2
TGCAGTGCTAGTTTCGGGAACTTAGGAAACACCATATATTTT | CSASFGNLGNTIYF | TRBV20-1 | once | - | TRBJ1-3
TGCGCCAGCAGCCTAGGTGGATCAACTAATGAAAAACTGTTTTTT | CASSLGGSTNEKLFF | TRBV5-1 | - | - | TRBJ1-4
TGTGCCAGCAGCCCTCGACAGGGGAACCCTTCTAACTATGGCTACACCTTC | CASSPRQGNPSNYGYTF | TRBV5-4 | - | TRBD1 | TRBJ1-2
TGTGCCAGTAGCCCTGACCGCGGCGGTGACTATGGCTACACCTTC | CASSPDRGGDYGYTF | TRBV19 | few | - | TRBJ1-2
TGTGCCAGCAGTATCGGTCTAGCGGGGGATCAAGAGACCCAGTACTTC | CASSIGLAGDQETQYF | TRBV2 | - | TRBD2 | TRBJ2-5
TGTGCCAGCAGCTTAGTACAGAGTTACTCACCCCTCCACTTT | CASSLVQSYSPLHF | TRBV11-2 | - | - | TRBJ1-6
TGTGCCACCAGTGATCCCGGGACAGGGGGCTTGGAGACCCAGTACTTC | CATSDPGTGGLETQYF | TRBV24-1 | - | TRBD1 | TRBJ2-5
TGTGCCAGCACACAACAGGGAAGGACTGAAGCTTTCTTT | CASTQQGRTEAFF | TRBV12-3/TRBV12-4 | - | - | TRBJ1-1
TGTGCCAGCAGTAGGACTAGCGGGGGCCTTTCCTACAATGAGCAGTTCTTC | CASSRTSGGLSYNEQFF | TRBV5-8 | - | TRBD2 | TRBJ2-1
TGCAGCGTTGCTACTGTTAACACTGAAGCTTTCTTT | CSVATVNTEAFF | TRBV29-1 | - | - | TRBJ1-1
TGTGCCAGCTCCCCCTCCAGGGTGGAGACCCAGTACTTC | CASSPSRVETQYF | TRBV7-2 | - | - | TRBJ2-5
TGTGCCACCAGCAGAGATCGTCAGGGGTCAACGAGGGGCTACACCTTC | CATSRDRQGSTRGYTF | TRBV15 | - | - | TRBJ1-2
TGTGCCAGCAGCTTCCCCGAGGACAGGACCTACGAGCAGTACTTC | CASSFPEDRTYEQYF | TRBV7-9 | - | TRBD1 | TRBJ2-7
TGTGCCAGCAGCTCACAGGGAGTCCACGAGCAGTACTTC | CASSSQGVHEQYF | TRBV13 | - | - | TRBJ2-7
TGTGCCAGCAGCCAAGATTTCGGCGGTACAGGGTATAATTCACCCCTCCACTTT | CASSQDFGGTGYNSPLHF | TRBV14 | once | - | TRBJ1-6
TGTGCCAGCAGCGTAGGGGGAGGTGTGTCACCCCTCCACTTT | CASSVGGGVSPLHF | TRBV9 | few | - | TRBJ1-6
TGTGCCAGCAGCCGGACAGGGATGACAGATACGCAGTATTTT | CASSRTGMTDTQYF | TRBV13 | - | TRBD1 | TRBJ2-3
TGTGCCACCAGCCGAAGCACGACAGAGTTCTATGGCTACACCTTC | CATSRSTTEFYGYTF | TRBV15 | - | - | TRBJ1-2
TGTGCCAGCAGCTTACCCTCGAACACCGGGGAGCTGTTTTTT | CASSLPSNTGELFF | TRBV7-9 | - | - | TRBJ2-2
TGTGCCAGCAGCTCTAGGTTAAGCTCTGGGGCCAACGTCCTGACTTTC | CASSSRLSSGANVLTF | TRBV11-2 | once | - | TRBJ2-6
TGCGCCAGCAGTCAGGACAACGCCAGGACAGATACGCAGTATTTT | CASSQDNARTDTQYF | TRBV5-1 | - | - | TRBJ2-3
TGTGCCAGCAGCTTAGATAGCGGGCCCGTCTCCAATGAGCAGTTCTTC | CASSLDSGPVSNEQFF | TRBV11-3 | - | TRBD2 | TRBJ2-1
TGCGCCAGCGGAAAGGGGGCGCGGAGTAATTCACCCCTCCACTTT | CASGKGARSNSPLHF | TRBV10-2 | few | TRBD1 | TRBJ1-6
TGCGCCAGCAGCTTTTGGGGAGGGACGTCCGCCGGGGAGCTGTTTTTT | CASSFWGGTSAGELFF | TRBV5-1 | - | TRBD2 | TRBJ2-2
TGTGCCAGCACACACCCCCGAGGGTACACCTTC | CASTHPRGYTF | TRBV2 | - | - | TRBJ1-2
TGTGCCAGCAGCCCCCGCCCAGACAGGGCCTACGAGCAGTACTTC | CASSPRPDRAYEQYF | TRBV21-1 | - | - | TRBJ2-7
TGCGCCAGCAGCCATCGTTCTCCAGGGGTTGAGTCGGACGGAAACACCATATATTTT | CASSHRSPGVESDGNTIYF | TRBV4-1 | - | - | TRBJ1-3
TGTGCCAGCAGCTTAGACAGGGCTCGCTCTGGAAACACCATATATTTT | CASSLDRARSGNTIYF | TRBV7-9 | - | - | TRBJ1-3
TGTGCCATCAGTGAATTGGTAGGGGGCCCCTCTGGAAACACCATATATTTT | CAISELVGGPSGNTIYF | TRBV10-3 | - | TRBD1 | TRBJ1-3
TGTGCCAGTTCCAGGGTAGGCTCCTACGAGCAGTACTTC | CASSRVGSYEQYF | TRBV6-5 | few | - | TRBJ2-7
TGCGCCAGCAGCCAAGATTTAGGGGGACGCGTAGAGGGGGTTACGCAGTATTTT | CASSQDLGGRVEGVTQYF | TRBV4-1 | - | - | TRBJ2-3
TGCAGTGCTAGTACCCGGGCGGGGGGCACAGATACGCAGTATTTT | CSASTRAGGTDTQYF | TRBV20-1 | - | TRBD2 | TRBJ2-3
TGTGCCAGCAGTCGCGACAGGGGGCCCTACGAGCAGTACTTC | CASSRDRGPYEQYF | TRBV5-5 | - | TRBD1 | TRBJ2-7